The sequence of this T cell receptor (beta chain) was determined in a study of CD8 T cells in Susac syndrome. Overall study findings and caveats: Within total CD8+ repertoires, sixteen Susac-specific public clones were found, and within CD8+ TEMRA repertoires, 4 or 5.

TEMRA cells were enriched by FACS, and CD4+ and CD8+ T cells were negatively isolated. The CDR3 is 19 amino acids. CDR1 SQVTM and CDR2 ANQGSEA come from the germline V gene. The V and J ends lost 0 bases and 8 bases, in that order; junction bases with no gene match: 19. Random hexamers were used to reverse transcribe an amount of roughly 0.5 to 1 ug RNA. TCR beta CDR3 was amplified by immunoSEQ covering 54 Vbeta and 13 Jbeta. MiXCR, run by TCRdb on the immunoSEQ multiplex PCR reads, gives a single entry per CDR3 protein. The sample has 80,000 or so distinct CDR3 sequences, about 95% seen once. A word on this clonotype: Its target is unknown.

The J gene is TRBJ2-1, the V gene TRBV29-1; 10 positions match TRBD1. The TCR was taken from a human donor with Susac syndrome. Sequenced sample: CD8+ T cells from PBMCs. The CDR3 reads CSVEDWSEGQGRPLDEQFF. In DNA, the CDR3 is TGCAGCGTTGAAGATTGGAGTGAGGGACAGGGGAGACCTCTCGATGAGCAGTTCTTC.